The source of this T cell receptor (beta chain) is a study of tumor-infiltrating lymphocytes in primary liver carcinoma (dated by TCRdb to between 2016 and 2019). Background for the entire study: Of the five patients (three men and two women, aged 30 to 69 years), four had hepatocellular carcinoma and one had combined HCC and intrahepatic cholangiocarcinoma. Tumors of the five patients were stage T1-T3 N0M0 with maximum diameters of about 4 to 10 cm. Each sample produced roughly 3.65 to 8 million productive TCRbeta reads, and read depth showed no significant difference between tissue types. For each liver tumor, the study sampled five regions along with adjacent normal tissue and blood, and applied TCRbeta repertoire sequencing, expression microarrays and whole-exome sequencing. A total of around 35 specimens from 5 patients, comprising some 25 tumor regions, 5 adjacent noncancerous liver tissues and 5 peripheral blood samples, were covered by TCRbeta repertoire sequencing. To link TCRbeta repertoire diversity with the local molecular phenotype, the 25 or so tumor region samples were profiled using Agilent mRNA microarrays. Technical replicate repertoires showed high reproducibility, with mean shared-clone rates about 0.88 and correlation coefficients above 0.95.

Without any cell sorting, total RNA and DNA were co-extracted from about 20-30 mg of bulk tissue using the AllPrep DNA/RNA mini kit. Between November 2015 and March 2016, about five patients in China with histopathologically diagnosed primary liver carcinoma had surgical resection. Chronic HBV infection was present in the patients, and the patients were treatment-naive at sampling. Five spatially separated regions were sampled per tumor: superior, inferior, left-lateral and right-lateral poles, plus the tumor centre. According to histology, viable tumor cells made up more than 80% of every tumor sample. Each fresh piece of tumor and adjacent tissue was cut in two, with one half stored in RNAlater at -80 degrees C and the other half sent for histology. The germline V gene (reference sequence) provides CDR1 GTSNPN and CDR2 SVGIG. From the cysteine up to the phenylalanine, the CDR3 has a length of 13 residues. Of the read, only the CDR3 DNA is kept; its 39 bases are in frame from base 1.

With regard to this clonotype: Its antigen is not yet known. An end of the junction differs from the germline gene, which may be a read error.

General conclusions and limits of the study: Only about 7.5-25% of top clones were present in all five regions of a tumor, suggesting spatial heterogeneity of tumor-infiltrating T cells. The study included only five patients, and the authors note findings should be validated in a larger study. Repertoire overlap was found to be higher between tumor regions (mean around 35%) than between tumor-adjacent (about 17%) or tumor-blood (14%) pairs, consistent with antigen-driven expansion. Comparison of CD4+ and CD8+ T cell repertoires was precluded by the use of bulk unsorted samples. A significantly larger repertoire fraction was made up by the top 250 clones in tumors than in blood (p = 0.039). Because only the TCR beta chain was sequenced and unpaired alpha chains were not captured, true repertoire diversity is likely underestimated.

Using a constant-region primer and ProtoScript II reverse transcriptase, TCRbeta-specific cDNA was reverse-transcribed from roughly 500 ng total RNA. Construction of the TCRbeta libraries relied on three nested rounds of multiplex PCR, following a slightly modified ARM-PCR procedure. Multiplex TRBV1-TRBV30 forward primers and a Cbeta reverse primer were used in the first two PCR rounds, each of which was run for around 10 cycles. Sample barcodes and Illumina adapters were added in a final 25-cycle PCR using Deep VentR polymerase. Before sequencing, amplicons of 200-500 bp were purified from gel using a QIAquick gel extraction kit. TCRbeta amplicons were sequenced on an Illumina HiSeq 2500 with 250-bp paired-end reads. Processing in the source paper ran as follows. To recover full CDR3 sequences, reads were quality-trimmed using Trimmomatic v0.33 and paired reads were then merged using FLASH v1.2.11. MiGEC v1.2.1b assigned V, D and J germline segments to the rearranged TCRbeta sequences. Clonotype statistics, along with Shannon-Wiener diversity indices, were calculated using VDJtools v1.0.0. To reduce sampling bias, subsequent analyses other than the diversity analysis used only the 250 most abundant clonotypes in each sample. The public reads were run again by TCRdb, first through fastp at Q25 and then through MiXCR, and only productive beta chains were kept. Each CDR3 protein appears once, grouped with its most common genes and DNA. The authors' filters were not applied to this entry. Present in this sample are about 50,000 distinct CDR3 sequences, around 77% of which were seen just once. Clones ranked in the top ten supply around 22% of the sample.

The chain is made from TRBV30 and TRBJ1-1; possibly the D gene is TRBD1, per 5 matching bases. The receptor was derived from a man aged 40-50 years with primary liver carcinoma and hepatitis B virus infection. The source material was liver tumor tissue from sampling region 5. The cell subset or site label on this specimen signifies: tumor region T5, tumor centre. The nucleotide sequence is TGTGCCTGTAAGGAGGGGAGGAACACTGAAGCTTGCTTT. Its translation is CACKEGRNTEACF.